Listed below are T cell receptor beta chains from one sample, sequenced in a study of blood T cell repertoires in COVID-19. Some clones are missing from TCRdb's copy, which holds only in-frame ones; the method was immunoSEQ multiplex PCR. Of roughly 230,000 clones listed, 75% to 85% were seen once; the top ten hold about 7.4%. The sample taken for sequencing was peripheral blood. Receptors originate from a woman between 45 and 65 years old with acute or convalescent COVID-19. Both conserved end residues are part of each CDR3. The order of the fields is D gene, J gene, CDR3 length, V gene, clone size, CDR3 DNA, CDR3 protein. A D gene is named only where the DNA matches it firmly. Not all rows give a size; the values are once, few, many and, for expanded clones, a class.

D: NA; J: TRBJ2-4; length: 11; V: TRBV12-3/TRBV12-4; size: NA; DNA: NA; CDR3: CASSSSDIQYF
D: TRBD2; J: TRBJ2-7; length: 16; V: TRBV5-4; size: NA; DNA: TGTGCCAGCAGCGGAAGGACTAGCGGGAAGTCCTACGAGCAGTACTTC; CDR3: CASSGRTSGKSYEQYF
D: NA; J: TRBJ1-1; length: 14; V: TRBV7-8; size: few; DNA: TGTGCCAGCAGCTTAGAAGGGGGGAACACTGAAGCTTTCTTT; CDR3: CASSLEGGNTEAFF
D: NA; J: TRBJ2-3; length: 15; V: TRBV5-1; size: NA; DNA: TGCGCCAGCAGCACTAGGGAGAGGGGCACAGATACGCAGTATTTT; CDR3: CASSTRERGTDTQYF
D: TRBD2; J: TRBJ2-1; length: 15; V: TRBV6-5; size: NA; DNA: TGTGCCAGCACCCTAGCGGGCACCTCCTACAATGAGCAGTTCTTC; CDR3: CASTLAGTSYNEQFF
D: TRBD2; J: TRBJ2-1; length: 15; V: TRBV24-1; size: NA; DNA: TGTGCCACCAGTGATTCTAGCGGCTCCTACAATGAGCAGTTCTTC; CDR3: CATSDSSGSYNEQFF
D: NA; J: TRBJ2-5; length: 14; V: TRBV19; size: NA; DNA: TGTGCCAGTTCAGATTTGACTTTCCAAGAGACCCAGTACTTC; CDR3: CASSDLTFQETQYF
D: NA; J: TRBJ1-2; length: 13; V: TRBV12-3/TRBV12-4; size: NA; DNA: TGTGCCAGCAGTTCAGAAGCTAACTATGGCTACACCTTC; CDR3: CASSSEANYGYTF
D: NA; J: TRBJ2-5; length: 14; V: TRBV15; size: NA; DNA: TGTGCCACCAGCAGAGGGGGGGGCCGGGAGACCCAGTACTTC; CDR3: CATSRGGGRETQYF
D: NA; J: TRBJ2-5; length: 14; V: TRBV28; size: once; DNA: TGTGCCAGCAGTGCACAGGGAAGCCAAGAGACCCAGTACTTC; CDR3: CASSAQGSQETQYF
D: NA; J: TRBJ1-6; length: 11; V: TRBV30; size: NA; DNA: TGTGCCTGGAGTGTGGGCTCACCCCTCCACTTT; CDR3: CAWSVGSPLHF
D: NA; J: TRBJ2-3; length: 14; V: TRBV7-2; size: NA; DNA: TGTGCCAGCAGCTTAGGCAGGAACACAGATACGCAGTATTTT; CDR3: CASSLGRNTDTQYF
D: TRBD2; J: TRBJ2-1; length: 15; V: TRBV4-1; size: NA; DNA: TGCGCCAGCAGCCAAGTTAGCGGGAGGTACAATGAGCAGTTCTTC; CDR3: CASSQVSGRYNEQFF
D: NA; J: TRBJ1-2; length: 14; V: TRBV6-1; size: NA; DNA: TGTGCCAGCAGTGAACAAGTAGCTAACTATGGCTACACCTTC; CDR3: CASSEQVANYGYTF
D: TRBD1; J: TRBJ1-6; length: 15; V: TRBV27; size: NA; DNA: TGTGCCAGCACCTCCGGGACAGGGGGTCGGTCACCCCTCCACTTT; CDR3: CASTSGTGGRSPLHF
D: NA; J: TRBJ1-1; length: 14; V: TRBV19; size: NA; DNA: TGTGCCAGTAGTACGACAGGAGCGAACACTGAAGCTTTCTTT; CDR3: CASSTTGANTEAFF
D: TRBD1; J: TRBJ1-1; length: 15; V: TRBV4-2; size: NA; DNA: TGTGCCAGCAGCAATCGACAGGGCCTGAACACTGAAGCTTTCTTT; CDR3: CASSNRQGLNTEAFF
D: TRBD1; J: TRBJ1-2; length: 14; V: TRBV5-1; size: NA; DNA: TGCGCCAGCAGCTTAACTAGGACAGGGCTTGGCTACACCTTC; CDR3: CASSLTRTGLGYTF
D: NA; J: TRBJ1-2; length: 14; V: TRBV2; size: many; DNA: TGTGCCAGCAGTCCTTTATCAGCGAACTATGGCTACACCTTC; CDR3: CASSPLSANYGYTF
D: NA; J: TRBJ1-6; length: 14; V: TRBV30; size: NA; DNA: TGTGCCTGGAACCTGTGGCATACTAATTCACCCCTCCACTTT; CDR3: CAWNLWHTNSPLHF
D: TRBD1; J: TRBJ2-7; length: 16; V: TRBV4-1; size: once; DNA: TGCGCCAGCAGCCGGACCCCCGGGACAGGAAGTTACGAGCAGTACTTC; CDR3: CASSRTPGTGSYEQYF
D: NA; J: TRBJ1-1; length: 13; V: TRBV5-4; size: NA; DNA: TGTGCCAGCGCACGGACAGCGAACACTGAAGCTTTCTTT; CDR3: CASARTANTEAFF